These T cell receptor beta chains were read from a single sample in a study of long-term antiretroviral therapy in people with HIV. Assay used: immunoSEQ multiplex PCR; TCRdb lists only in-frame clones, some missing. The profile shows around 6,500 clones, roughly 70% of them singletons. The specimen was unsorted PBMCs, collected 0.1 years before starting antiretroviral therapy. Source of these receptors: a man in his late teens or twenties with HIV. The CDR3 runs from the conserved cysteine through the conserved F or W. The order of the fields is V gene, clone size, J gene, CDR3 protein. Clone size is not always given. Where it is, it says once, few, many or a class for expanded clones.

V gene: TRBV4-2; clone size: NA; J gene: TRBJ2-1; CDR3 protein: CASSQDGTSGGNEQLF
V gene: TRBV11-1; clone size: NA; J gene: TRBJ2-5; CDR3 protein: CASSLFGQETQYF
V gene: TRBV15; clone size: NA; J gene: TRBJ2-6; CDR3 protein: CATSVDSSGANVLTF
V gene: TRBV4-2; clone size: NA; J gene: TRBJ2-2; CDR3 protein: CASSPVPGQETGELFF
V gene: TRBV27; clone size: NA; J gene: TRBJ2-2; CDR3 protein: CASTPWTGSGGELFF
V gene: TRBV5-1; clone size: NA; J gene: TRBJ2-7; CDR3 protein: CASSPDTEQYF
V gene: TRBV5-1; clone size: NA; J gene: TRBJ2-6; CDR3 protein: CASSLDRGLSGANVLTF
V gene: TRBV10-2; clone size: NA; J gene: TRBJ1-4; CDR3 protein: CASSDRGQSEKLFF
V gene: TRBV14; clone size: NA; J gene: TRBJ2-7; CDR3 protein: CASSIQVREQYF
V gene: TRBV4-1; clone size: NA; J gene: TRBJ2-5; CDR3 protein: CASSQRAGVETQYF
V gene: TRBV5-6; clone size: NA; J gene: TRBJ1-6; CDR3 protein: CASSLWDRDFSPLHF
V gene: TRBV9; clone size: NA; J gene: TRBJ2-5; CDR3 protein: CASSVATGSFQETQYF
V gene: TRBV28; clone size: NA; J gene: TRBJ2-1; CDR3 protein: CASSLEASGNEQFF
V gene: TRBV6-1; clone size: few; J gene: TRBJ1-2; CDR3 protein: CASRPLAGSNYGYTF
V gene: TRBV4-1; clone size: NA; J gene: TRBJ1-1; CDR3 protein: CASSRDTEAFF
V gene: TRBV25-1; clone size: NA; J gene: TRBJ1-1; CDR3 protein: CASSSLGRATEAFF
V gene: TRBV7-8; clone size: few; J gene: TRBJ2-2; CDR3 protein: CASSSLDLNTGELFF
V gene: TRBV30; clone size: once; J gene: TRBJ2-1; CDR3 protein: CAWSLAGAEDEQFF
V gene: TRBV18; clone size: few; J gene: TRBJ2-5; CDR3 protein: CASSPIRTGNKETQYF
V gene: TRBV5-4; clone size: NA; J gene: TRBJ1-2; CDR3 protein: CASSSLYTGDIYYGYTF
V gene: TRBV28; clone size: once; J gene: TRBJ2-2; CDR3 protein: CASSLSLATGELFF
V gene: TRBV21-1; clone size: NA; J gene: TRBJ1-4; CDR3 protein: CASSKEKLFF
V gene: TRBV28; clone size: NA; J gene: TRBJ1-5; CDR3 protein: CASSLGRDNQPQHF
V gene: TRBV10-1; clone size: NA; J gene: TRBJ1-2; CDR3 protein: CASSADLYGYTF
V gene: TRBV6-5; clone size: NA; J gene: TRBJ1-2; CDR3 protein: CASTPYAGPGYGYTF
V gene: TRBV20-1; clone size: NA; J gene: TRBJ2-6; CDR3 protein: CQASGANVLTF
V gene: TRBV11-2; clone size: NA; J gene: TRBJ2-2; CDR3 protein: CASSLGTGELFF
V gene: TRBV5-1; clone size: NA; J gene: TRBJ2-4; CDR3 protein: CASSLQGLGAKNIQYF
V gene: TRBV28; clone size: NA; J gene: TRBJ2-7; CDR3 protein: CATSGGYEQYF
V gene: TRBV4-1; clone size: NA; J gene: TRBJ2-3; CDR3 protein: CASSDTDTQYF
V gene: TRBV5-4; clone size: few; J gene: TRBJ1-6; CDR3 protein: CASSGGRDNSPLHF
V gene: TRBV5-6; clone size: NA; J gene: TRBJ1-5; CDR3 protein: CASSLSQSGREQGLHF
V gene: TRBV29-1; clone size: NA; J gene: TRBJ1-2; CDR3 protein: CSVGAGGQARHNYGYTF
V gene: TRBV4-1; clone size: few; J gene: TRBJ1-1; CDR3 protein: CASSYASGAEAFF
V gene: TRBV27; clone size: few; J gene: TRBJ2-1; CDR3 protein: CASSLGSVNEQFF
V gene: TRBV27; clone size: NA; J gene: TRBJ1-4; CDR3 protein: CASIQGLLNEKLFF
V gene: TRBV19; clone size: NA; J gene: TRBJ2-7; CDR3 protein: CASSIDGLADSYEQYF
V gene: TRBV11-2; clone size: few; J gene: TRBJ1-6; CDR3 protein: CASSSPRGYGVHF
V gene: TRBV7-8; clone size: NA; J gene: TRBJ2-1; CDR3 protein: CASSLMSGDLSYNEQFF
V gene: TRBV28; clone size: NA; J gene: TRBJ1-2; CDR3 protein: CASSFIRQF
V gene: TRBV6-6; clone size: NA; J gene: TRBJ2-2; CDR3 protein: CASSYARGENTGELFF
V gene: TRBV6-1; clone size: NA; J gene: TRBJ1-1; CDR3 protein: CASSEAPDTNTEAFF
V gene: TRBV7-8; clone size: NA; J gene: TRBJ1-3; CDR3 protein: CASTRRDSGNTIYF
V gene: TRBV12-1; clone size: large; J gene: TRBJ1-1; CDR3 protein: CANHSRPNTEAFF
V gene: TRBV7-9; clone size: NA; J gene: TRBJ2-3; CDR3 protein: CASSFITDTQYF
V gene: TRBV6-1; clone size: few; J gene: TRBJ1-1; CDR3 protein: CASRESVRAEAFF
V gene: TRBV7-6; clone size: few; J gene: TRBJ1-1; CDR3 protein: CASSLALGEGTEAFF
V gene: TRBV19; clone size: NA; J gene: TRBJ2-3; CDR3 protein: CASSNQGWADTQYF
V gene: TRBV5-1; clone size: few; J gene: TRBJ2-7; CDR3 protein: CASSLGGIFEQYF
V gene: TRBV10-2; clone size: NA; J gene: TRBJ1-4; CDR3 protein: CASSEWGKGEKLFF
V gene: TRBV15; clone size: large; J gene: TRBJ2-4; CDR3 protein: CATSRDAGLAGTYKNIQYF
V gene: TRBV19; clone size: NA; J gene: TRBJ2-5; CDR3 protein: CASSIRDRAQETQYF
V gene: TRBV19; clone size: few; J gene: TRBJ2-5; CDR3 protein: CASVDSWGETQYF
V gene: TRBV7-8; clone size: NA; J gene: TRBJ1-4; CDR3 protein: CASSLLGTGAEKLFF